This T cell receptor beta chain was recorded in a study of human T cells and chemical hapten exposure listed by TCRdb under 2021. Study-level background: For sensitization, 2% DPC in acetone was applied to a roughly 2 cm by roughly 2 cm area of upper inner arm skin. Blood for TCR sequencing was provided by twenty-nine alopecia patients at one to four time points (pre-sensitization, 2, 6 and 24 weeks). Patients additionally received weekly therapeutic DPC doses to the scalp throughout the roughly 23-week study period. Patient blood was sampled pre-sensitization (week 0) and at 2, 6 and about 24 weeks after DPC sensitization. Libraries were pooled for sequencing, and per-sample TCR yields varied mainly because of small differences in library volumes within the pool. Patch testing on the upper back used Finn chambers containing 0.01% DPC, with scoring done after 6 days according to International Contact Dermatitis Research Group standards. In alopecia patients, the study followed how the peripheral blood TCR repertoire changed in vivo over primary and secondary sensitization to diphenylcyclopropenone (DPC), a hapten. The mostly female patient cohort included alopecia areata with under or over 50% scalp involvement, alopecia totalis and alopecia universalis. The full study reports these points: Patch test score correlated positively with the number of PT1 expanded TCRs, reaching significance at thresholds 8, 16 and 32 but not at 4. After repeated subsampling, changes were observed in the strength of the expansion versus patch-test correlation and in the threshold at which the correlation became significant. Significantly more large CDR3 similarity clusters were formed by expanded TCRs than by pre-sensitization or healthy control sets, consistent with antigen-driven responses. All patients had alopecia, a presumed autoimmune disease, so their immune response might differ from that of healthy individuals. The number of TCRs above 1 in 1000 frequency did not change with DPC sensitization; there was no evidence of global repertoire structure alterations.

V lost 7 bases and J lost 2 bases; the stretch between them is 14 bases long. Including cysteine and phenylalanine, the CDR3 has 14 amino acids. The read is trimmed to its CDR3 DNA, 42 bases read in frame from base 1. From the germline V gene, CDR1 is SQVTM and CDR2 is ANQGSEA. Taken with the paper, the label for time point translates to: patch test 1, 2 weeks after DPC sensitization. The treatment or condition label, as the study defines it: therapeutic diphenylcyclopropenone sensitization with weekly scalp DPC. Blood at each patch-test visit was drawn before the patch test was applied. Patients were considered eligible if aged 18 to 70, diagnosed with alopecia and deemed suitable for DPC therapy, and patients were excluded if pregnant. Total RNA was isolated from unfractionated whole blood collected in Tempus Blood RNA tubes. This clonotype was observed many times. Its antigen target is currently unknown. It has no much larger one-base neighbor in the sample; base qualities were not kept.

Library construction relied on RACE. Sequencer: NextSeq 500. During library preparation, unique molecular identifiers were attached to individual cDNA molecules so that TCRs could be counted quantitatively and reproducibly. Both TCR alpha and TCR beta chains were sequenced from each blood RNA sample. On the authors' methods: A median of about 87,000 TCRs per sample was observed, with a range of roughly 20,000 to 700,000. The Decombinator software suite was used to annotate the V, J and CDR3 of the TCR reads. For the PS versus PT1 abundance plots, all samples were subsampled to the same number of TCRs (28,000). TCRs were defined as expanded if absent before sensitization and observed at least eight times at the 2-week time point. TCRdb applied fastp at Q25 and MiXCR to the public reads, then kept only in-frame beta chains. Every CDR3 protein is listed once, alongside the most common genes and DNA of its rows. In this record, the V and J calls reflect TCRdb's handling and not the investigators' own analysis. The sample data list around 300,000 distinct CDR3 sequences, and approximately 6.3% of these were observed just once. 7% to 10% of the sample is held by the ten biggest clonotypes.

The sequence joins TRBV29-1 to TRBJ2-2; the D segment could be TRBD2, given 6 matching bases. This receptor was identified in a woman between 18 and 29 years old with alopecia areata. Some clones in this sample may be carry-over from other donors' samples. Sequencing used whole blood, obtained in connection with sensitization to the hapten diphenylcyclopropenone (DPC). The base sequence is TGCAGCGCAAAAGCGGGTGTCAACACCGGGGAGCTGTTTTTT. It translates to CSAKAGVNTGELFF.